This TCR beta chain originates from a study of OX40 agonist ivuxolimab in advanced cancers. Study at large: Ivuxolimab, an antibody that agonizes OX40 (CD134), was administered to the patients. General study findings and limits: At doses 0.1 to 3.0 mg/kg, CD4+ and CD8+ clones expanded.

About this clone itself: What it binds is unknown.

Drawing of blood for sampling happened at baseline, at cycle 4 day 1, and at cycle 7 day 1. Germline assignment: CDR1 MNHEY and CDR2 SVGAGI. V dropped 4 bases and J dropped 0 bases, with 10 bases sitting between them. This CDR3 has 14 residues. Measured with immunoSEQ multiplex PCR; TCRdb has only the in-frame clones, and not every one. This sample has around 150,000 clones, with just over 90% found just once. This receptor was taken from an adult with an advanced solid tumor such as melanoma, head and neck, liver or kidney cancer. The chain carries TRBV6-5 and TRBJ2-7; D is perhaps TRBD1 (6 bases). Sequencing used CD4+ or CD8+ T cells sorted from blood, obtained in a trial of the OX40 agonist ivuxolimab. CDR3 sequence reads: CASSSNRVSYEQYF. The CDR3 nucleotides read TGTGCCAGCAGTTCCAACAGGGTCTCCTACGAGCAGTACTTC.